This T cell receptor beta chain came from a study of PD-1 blockade in classical Hodgkin lymphoma. Study results and limitations: Patients excluded were those beginning nivolumab under 1 year after ASCT. Complete responders had baseline diversity similar to newly diagnosed patients.

TCRdb's table, derived via immunoSEQ multiplex PCR, lists solely in-frame clones and lacks some. The sample contains about 9,700 clones, approximately 77% of which appear only once. Documented time point: cycle 4 day 1 (C4D1), after five to seven weeks of nivolumab. With no exception, relapse followed autologous stem cell transplantation in all patients, and brentuximab vedotin exposure varied. Thawed PBMCs yielded CD4+ T cells through magnetic negative selection. Germline loops: CDR1 SGHNT, CDR2 YYREEE (reference sequence). V was cut by 2 bases and J by 0 bases, with 12 bases left in between. The CDR3 sequence is 17 residues long. Notes on this clone: Its antigen is undetermined.

Here the sequenced sample was CD4+ T cells from blood, taken before the fourth cycle of nivolumab. This receptor was obtained from a human donor with classical Hodgkin lymphoma. The gene calls are TRBV5-4 and TRBJ2-6; tentative D call: TRBD2 (6 bases). CDR3 nucleotide sequence: TGTGCCAGCAGCTTAGGAGGGGAAATCTCTGGGGCCAACGTCCTGACTTTC. It codes for CASSLGGEISGANVLTF.